The 25 T cell receptor beta chains given below trace back to one sample, sequenced in a study of vaccination and CD4 T cells after COVID-19 (dated by TCRdb to between 2021 and 2024). This specimen's treatment or condition label, interpreted: approximately 10-day PBMC culture with coronavirus spike peptide pools or control peptides (ViraFEST assay). The antigens of these receptors remain unknown. Library preparation was by PCR. The reads were generated on an Illumina iSeq 100. DNA from cultured CD4+ T cells was subjected to TCR sequencing with the Oncomine TCR Beta short-read assay at the Johns Hopkins FTIC core. TCRdb reanalyzed the raw reads on its own, using fastp at Q25 for trimming and MiXCR for clone calling, and kept in-frame beta chains. CDR3 protein sequences are deduplicated, and each keeps its most common genes and DNA. The sample includes some 11,000 distinct CDR3 sequences, with 35% to 45% observed a single time. The leading ten clones occupy less than 25% of the sample.

The sequenced material came from cultured CD4+ T cells from blood. These receptors were taken from a human donor with COVID-19.

V is TRBV20-1 and J is TRBJ1-5, with 7 positions matching TRBD1. V was clipped by 6 bases and J by 2 bases; unmatched bases: 10. Per the germline V gene, CDR1 is DFQATT and CDR2 is SNEGSKA (reference sequence). This CDR3 contains 15 residues. This CDR3 is CSASRGLGGNQPQHF. The CDR3 nucleotides read TGCAGTGCCTCGAGGGGGCTAGGGGGCAATCAGCCCCAGCATTTT.

This clonotype appeared once. V is TRBV11-1 and J is TRBJ2-3; 10 nucleotides align to TRBD1. Germline V gives CDR1 SGHAT, CDR2 FQDESV (reference sequence). V was pared by 5 bases and J by 5 bases, with 4 bases of the junction left unmatched. The CDR3 runs 14 residues. CDR3 amino acids: CASSLGQGLDTQYF. CDR3 DNA: TGTGCCAGCAGCCTGGGACAGGGGTTAGATACGCAGTATTTT.

The chain has TRBV4-1 and TRBJ2-5, with D perhaps being TRBD1 or TRBD2 (5 bases each). The V gene lost 1 base and the J gene lost 5 bases, with 20 bases spanning the gap. The length of the CDR3 is 17 residues. Germline CDR1 and CDR2: MGHRA and YSYEKL. This CDR3 is CASSQGGAGPKWETQYF. DNA for the CDR3: TGCGCCAGCAGCCAAGGAGGGGCAGGACCAAAGTGGGAGACCCAGTACTTC.

The rearrangement links TRBV7-6 to TRBJ2-5; 10 bases align to TRBD1. This CDR3 contains 15 residues. V trimming: 5 bases; J trimming: 4 bases; junction bases outside the gene matches: 7. Germline CDR1 SGHVS, CDR2 FNYEAQ. The CDR3 region is CASSRTGTGAETQYF. Here the CDR3 DNA reads TGTGCCAGCAGCCGTACCGGGACAGGGGCAGAGACCCAGTACTTC.

This clonotype appeared a few times. An end of the junction differs from the germline gene, which may be a read error. The rearrangement uses TRBV7-7 and TRBJ2-5; D is undetermined. The CDR3 length is 14 residues. CDR1 SSHAT and CDR2 FNYEAQ come from the germline V gene (reference sequence). In DNA form, the CDR3 reads TGTGCTAGCAGCTTAGATGGTTTCCAAGAGACCCAGTACTTC. It yields the protein CASSLDGFQETQYF.

The chain couples TRBV7-2 to TRBJ2-5; D is unclear. Trimming cost V 10 bases and J 4 bases, with 16 bases left between them. CDR1 and CDR2 (germline): SGHTA, FQGNSA. The CDR3 loop spans 13 amino acids. CDR3 amino acids: CATARSRAETQYF. The CDR3 DNA is TGTGCCACCGCGCGGAGTAGGGCAGAGACCCAGTACTTC.

This sequence joins TRBV14 and TRBJ2-1; 9 bases agree with TRBD2. The CDR3 sequence is 16 residues long. The J segment lost 1 base and the V segment lost 4 bases, leaving 5 bases of the junction unmatched. Per the germline V gene, CDR1 is SGHDN and CDR2 is FVKESK. CDR3 amino acids: CASSLRLAGSYNEQFF. DNA of the CDR3: TGTGCCAGCAGCCTCCGGCTAGCGGGATCCTACAATGAGCAGTTCTTC.

A few counts support this clonotype. The chain couples TRBV19 to TRBJ1-2; TRBD1 matches 8 bases. V was pared by 4 bases and J by 3 bases, with 7 bases of the junction left unmatched. Germline V gene sequence: CDR1 LNHDA, CDR2 SQIVND (reference sequence). CDR3 length equals 15 residues. CDR3 loop: CASSKQGENYYGYTF. The CDR3 DNA is TGTGCCAGTAGTAAACAGGGGGAGAACTACTATGGCTACACCTTC.

This clonotype was seen only a few times. The genes are TRBV12-3 or TRBV12-4 and TRBJ1-1, with a possible D match to TRBD1 (5 bases). The germline V and J ends were trimmed by 6 bases and 6 bases, with 14 bases remaining between them. This CDR3 is built from 13 residues. This CDR3 is CASRVGVGAEAFF. In DNA, the CDR3 is TGTGCCAGCAGGGTAGGGGTCGGGGCTGAAGCTTTCTTT.

In this sample, this clonotype turned up a few times. The CDR3 loop is CASRVIAGDMSEQFF. CDR3 coding DNA: TGTGCCAGCAGGGTAATAGCGGGGGACATGAGTGAGCAGTTCTTC. The V and J genes are TRBV2 and TRBJ2-1; the match to TRBD2 covers 9 bases. From germline, CDR1 is SNHLY and CDR2 FYNNEI. V was pared by 6 bases and J by 9 bases, with 12 bases of the junction left unmatched. The CDR3 runs 15 residues.

This chain links TRBV5-3 with TRBJ2-5; 7 bases fit TRBD2. TRBV5-3 is annotated as an ORF whose role is uncertain. Losses at the gene ends were 3 bases for V and 2 bases for J; bases not matched to a gene: 1. The CDR3 runs 13 residues. In DNA, the CDR3 is TGTGCCAGAAGCTGCGGGGGACAAGAGACCCAGTACTTC. Its translation is CARSCGGQETQYF.

The chain uses TRBV14 and TRBJ1-2; no reliable D call. Trimming left V 2 bases short and J 8 bases short, with 12 bases between. This CDR3 is built from 13 residues. Germline V gene sequence: CDR1 SGHDN, CDR2 FVKESK. CDR3 residues: CASSQREVGGYTF. Here the CDR3 DNA reads TGTGCCAGCAGCCAAAGGGAGGTGGGGGGCTACACCTTC.

The gene calls are TRBV7-6 and TRBJ2-3; 7 nucleotides line up with TRBD1. The germline V gene has CDR1 SGHVS and CDR2 FNYEAQ. This CDR3 region has 15 residues. J lost 5 bases, V lost 7 bases, and 12 bases had no gene match. Here the CDR3 reads CASTVARGPEDTQYF. As DNA, the CDR3 is TGTGCCAGCACCGTAGCGAGGGGGCCGGAAGATACGCAGTATTTT.

The gene calls are TRBV5-6 and TRBJ2-5; possibly TRBD1 or TRBD2 for D (5 bases each). The CDR3 loop spans 15 amino acids. The V gene's germline CDR1 is SGHDT and CDR2 YYEEEE. V was trimmed by 4 bases and J by 1 base, leaving 14 bases between them. The CDR3 DNA follows: TGTGCCAGCAGCCCGGGGCAGAGGGGCCAAGAGACCCAGTACTTC. Its translation: CASSPGQRGQETQYF.

In its sample, this clonotype was seen a few times. The V call is TRBV20-1, the J call TRBJ2-5; D unresolved. The germline V gene has CDR1 DFQATT and CDR2 SNEGSKA (reference sequence). The germline V and J ends were trimmed by 3 bases and 4 bases, with 12 bases remaining between them. The CDR3 is 13 amino acids. The CDR3 DNA follows: TGCAGTGCTAGCTTAGGTATCCCAGAGACCCAGTACTTC. It encodes CSASLGIPETQYF.

The V call is TRBV27, the J call TRBJ1-6; D is unresolved. The CDR3 extends over 16 amino acids. Germline CDR1 is MNHEY and CDR2 is SMNVEV (reference sequence). Trimming stripped 5 bases from V and 0 bases from J, with 11 bases between. CDR3 coding DNA: TGTGCCAGCAGTCCCGGAATAAGCTCCTATAATTCACCCCTCCACTTT. Its translation is CASSPGISSYNSPLHF.

The chain recombines TRBV3-1 with TRBJ1-5, with D possibly being TRBD1 (6 bases). With 5 bases removed from V and 0 bases from J, the gap between germline ends came to 8 bases. In germline, CDR1 is LGHDT, CDR2 YNNKEL (reference sequence). The CDR3 covers 14 residues. CDR3 in DNA: TGTGCCAGCAGCAGGACAGATAGCAATCAGCCCCAGCATTTT. Its protein is CASSRTDSNQPQHF.

V is TRBV30 and J is TRBJ1-4; 9 bases fit TRBD1. The J segment lost 6 bases and the V segment lost 3 bases, leaving 8 bases of the junction unmatched. This CDR3 spans 15 amino acids. Germline assignment: CDR1 GTSNPN and CDR2 SVGIG (reference sequence). The CDR3 DNA reads TGTGCCTGGAGCGAGATGGGGACAGGGTATGAAAAACTGTTTTTT. Encoded protein: CAWSEMGTGYEKLFF.

The chain links TRBV6-5 to TRBJ1-1, with unresolved D. This CDR3 is 13 amino acids long. Trimming stripped 0 bases from V and 6 bases from J, with 8 bases between. Germline loops: CDR1 MNHEY, CDR2 SVGAGI. The CDR3, as DNA: TGTGCCAGCAGTTACTCGCATAACGCTGAAGCTTTCTTT. Protein sequence: CASSYSHNAEAFF.

This chain links TRBV30 with TRBJ1-2; D is undetermined. V was pared by 0 bases and J by 4 bases, with 6 bases between. Per germline, CDR1 GTSNPN and CDR2 SVGIG (reference sequence). The CDR3 loop spans 12 amino acids. The CDR3 spells CAWSVAIYGYTF. The CDR3 DNA follows: TGTGCCTGGAGTGTAGCAATCTATGGCTACACCTTC. Combining the CDR3 with reference TRBV30 and TRBJ1-2 gives the whole variable domain SQTIHQWPATLVQPVGSPLSLECTVEGTSNPNLYWYRQAAGRGLQLLFYSVGIGQISSEVPQNLSASRPQDRQFILSSKKLLLSDSGFYLCAWSVAIYGYTFGSGTRLTVV.

This clonotype has a handful of counts. The chain employs TRBV6-4 and TRBJ2-1; 8 bases are a match to TRBD1. The CDR3 contains 16 residues. Trimming cost V 4 bases and J 5 bases; bases outside gene matches: 10. The germline V gene encodes CDR1 MRHNA and CDR2 SNTAGT. As DNA, the CDR3 is TGTGCCAGCAGTGTGGTCGGCAGGGGGCAAGACAATGAGCAGTTCTTC. Translated, it gives CASSVVGRGQDNEQFF.

This sequence joins TRBV19 and TRBJ2-5, with TRBD1 as a possible D gene (6 bases). The length of the CDR3 is 14 residues. Trimming cost V 1 base and J 4 bases, with 10 bases left between them. The germline gives CDR1 LNHDA, CDR2 SQIVND (reference sequence). Here the CDR3 reads CASSIVSDRETQYF. The CDR3 bases are TGTGCCAGTAGTATAGTTTCGGACAGAGAGACCCAGTACTTC.

The chain uses TRBV6-4 and TRBJ1-2, with D tentatively TRBD1 (5 bases). There are 13 residues in the CDR3. Germline CDR1 and CDR2: MRHNA and SNTAGT. The V gene lost 6 bases and the J gene lost 5 bases, with 13 bases spanning the gap. CDR3 protein: CASRGPREYGYTF. CDR3 bases: TGTGCCAGCAGGGGGCCCCGGGAGTATGGCTACACCTTC.

The chain carries TRBV6-1 and TRBJ1-3; no reliable D call. The CDR3 consists of 10 residues. The V gene lost 9 bases and the J gene lost 4 bases, with 4 bases spanning the gap. The V gene's germline CDR1 is MNHNS and CDR2 SASEGT. CDR3 residues: CASVGNTIYF. For the CDR3, the DNA is TGTGCCAGTGTAGGAAACACCATATATTTT.

This sequence joins TRBV3-1 and TRBJ2-7, with 8 bases fitting TRBD1. Germline V gene lookup returns CDR1 LGHDT and CDR2 YNNKEL (reference sequence). The V segment lost 3 bases and the J segment 6 bases; nucleotides outside the gene matches: 1. The CDR3 contains 12 residues. CDR3 protein: CASSHTGGEQYF. The CDR3 DNA follows: TGTGCCAGCAGCCATACAGGGGGCGAGCAGTACTTC.